The rows below give T cell receptor beta chains drawn from one sample of a study of cytomegalovirus exposure and HLA in healthy donors. Method: immunoSEQ multiplex PCR; TCRdb's copy keeps in-frame clones and lacks some. The profile shows 130,000 or so clones, approximately 82% of them singletons. The specimen sequenced was PBMCs. These receptors originate from a middle-aged man in good health and CMV-seronegative. The CDR3 runs from the conserved cysteine through the conserved F or W. The order of the fields is J gene, D gene, clone size, V gene, CDR3 protein, CDR3 DNA. D genes are given only for firm matches. Clone size appears in some rows only: once, few, many, or a class for an expanded clone.

TRBJ1-1,TRBD1,-,TRBV19,CASSIGGGRFEAFF,TGTGCCAGTAGTATAGGAGGGGGCAGATTTGAAGCTTTCTTT
TRBJ2-1,TRBD2,once,TRBV2,CASSEEVAGRYNEQFF,TGTGCCAGCAGTGAAGAGGTAGCGGGGCGATACAATGAGCAGTTCTTC
TRBJ1-2,-,-,TRBV6-1,CASSPGVYGYTF,TGTGCCAGCAGCCCCGGGGTCTATGGCTACACCTTC
TRBJ2-1,TRBD1,-,TRBV5-4,CASSEGTGPGQFF,TGTGCCAGCAGCGAAGGGACAGGACCCGGTCAGTTCTTC
TRBJ2-1,TRBD1,few,TRBV5-6,CASSLDRADEQFF,TGTGCCAGCAGCTTAGACAGGGCCGATGAGCAGTTCTTC
TRBJ2-1,-,-,TRBV6-6,CASSSGTYNEQFF,TGTGCCAGCAGTTCGGGGACCTACAATGAGCAGTTCTTC
TRBJ2-3,-,-,TRBV11-1,CASSLDRADTQYF,TGTGCCAGCAGCTTAGACAGGGCCGATACGCAGTATTTT
TRBJ2-6,-,-,TRBV10-3,CAISKGDSGANVLTF,TGTGCCATCAGTAAAGGGGACTCTGGGGCCAACGTCCTGACTTTC
TRBJ1-1,TRBD1,-,TRBV29-1,CSAEGRLDRANTEAFF,TGCAGCGCAGAAGGTCGATTGGACAGGGCGAACACTGAAGCTTTCTTT
TRBJ1-1,-,-,TRBV19,CASSIDPTTEAFF,TGTGCCAGTAGTATAGACCCGACTACTGAAGCTTTCTTT
TRBJ2-5,-,few,TRBV7-9,CASSPWTEETQYF,TGTGCCAGCAGCCCCTGGACAGAAGAGACCCAGTACTTC
TRBJ1-1,-,-,TRBV6-5,CASSRSGVMNTEAFF,TGTGCCAGCAGCCGATCGGGGGTCATGAACACTGAAGCTTTCTTT
TRBJ1-6,-,-,TRBV2,CASSDSRALGSPLHF,TGTGCCAGCTCGGACAGTCGTGCCCTCGGTTCACCCCTCCACTTT
TRBJ2-3,-,-,TRBV2,CASSGVGPGTDTQYF,TGTGCCAGCAGTGGGGTGGGGCCGGGCACAGATACGCAGTATTTT
TRBJ2-7,TRBD2,-,TRBV25-1,CASSPAGGTYEQYF,TGTGCCAGCAGCCCAGCGGGGGGAACCTACGAGCAGTACTTC
TRBJ2-3,-,-,TRBV9,CASSVAQGPVDTQYF,TGTGCCAGCAGCGTAGCCCAGGGCCCGGTGGATACGCAGTATTTT
TRBJ1-4,-,-,TRBV4-3,CASSQDSGGQSATNEKLFF,TGCGCCAGCAGCCAAGATTCGGGAGGACAGAGTGCAACTAATGAAAAACTGTTTTTT
TRBJ2-6,-,-,TRBV7-2,CASSLRTNSGANVLTF,TGTGCCAGCAGCTTAAGAACAAACTCTGGGGCCAACGTCCTGACTTTC
TRBJ1-1,-,-,TRBV4-1,CASSQEPRRAGGTEAFF,TGCGCCAGCAGCCAAGAGCCCCGGAGGGCGGGAGGCACTGAAGCTTTCTTT
TRBJ2-3,TRBD2,-,TRBV7-2,CASSLVRGSTDTQYF,TGTGCCAGCAGCTTAGTGCGGGGGAGCACAGATACGCAGTATTTT
TRBJ1-2,TRBD1,-,TRBV7-8,CASSLVVASGTAYGYTF,TGTGCCAGCAGCTTAGTAGTTGCCTCCGGGACAGCCTATGGCTACACCTTC
TRBJ1-1,-,-,TRBV18,CASSPLVQGGSNRGQGVPFF,TGTGCCAGCTCACCACTGGTACAAGGGGGATCGAACCGCGGTCAAGGAGTCCCTTTCTTT
TRBJ1-2,TRBD1,-,TRBV5-4,CASSGTGARGYTF,TGTGCCAGCAGCGGAACAGGGGCGAGGGGCTACACCTTC
TRBJ1-5,TRBD1,-,TRBV6-1,CASGQGNNQPQHF,TGTGCCAGCGGACAGGGGAACAATCAGCCCCAGCATTTT
TRBJ1-4,-,-,TRBV7-2,CASRRDRMGAEKLFF,TGTGCCAGCAGGCGAGACAGGATGGGGGCTGAAAAACTGTTTTTT
TRBJ1-2,TRBD1,-,TRBV19,CASSGTGGVNYGYTF,TGTGCCAGTAGCGGGACAGGGGGAGTTAACTATGGCTACACCTTC
TRBJ1-1,-,-,TRBV18,CATLQGLDTEAFF,TGTGCCACTTTACAGGGTTTAGACACTGAAGCTTTCTTT
TRBJ2-7,-,-,TRBV4-1,CASSQDQRTYEQYF,TGCGCCAGCAGCCAAGATCAGAGGACTTACGAGCAGTACTTC
TRBJ1-3,-,-,TRBV4-2,CASRSQAVSGNTIYF,TGTGCCAGCAGGTCTCAGGCCGTCTCTGGAAACACCATATATTTT
TRBJ1-1,-,once,TRBV7-2,CASSPRRGTITEAFF,TGTGCCAGCAGCCCCCGGCGGGGGACTATCACTGAAGCTTTCTTT
TRBJ2-7,TRBD1,few,TRBV27,CASSRPNRGREQYF,TGTGCCAGCAGTAGACCTAACAGGGGGCGCGAGCAGTACTTC
TRBJ2-7,-,-,TRBV7-9,CASSASRGGGYEQYF,TGTGCCAGCAGCGCTAGCAGGGGAGGGGGCTACGAGCAGTACTTC